This T cell receptor (beta chain) was documented in a study of shared clonotypes between healthy human individuals. Study-wide points: Measured sharing among donors was expected to vary with sequencing depth.

The naive CD8 subset, CD45RO-negative cells positively selected for CCR7, excluded terminally differentiated effector memory CD45RA+ cells. On this clone itself: Its antigen remains unidentified.

Using immunoSEQ multiplex PCR, the repertoire was profiled, and TCRdb retains in-frame clones only, with some absent. This sample has about 700,000 clones, with around 92% found just once. Germline CDR1 SNHLY, CDR2 FYNNEI. CDR3 length: 16 residues. The ends were cut back, 3 bases at V and 2 bases at J, with 11 bases in the middle. This sequence was found in a man aged 25 to 45 in good health. The material sequenced was naive CD8+ T cells sorted from blood. This sequence joins TRBV2 and TRBJ2-6; D not resolved. CDR3 sequence (DNA): TGTGCCAGCAGTGATCGTACGACACCTGGGGCCAACGTCCTGACTTTC. Its protein is CASSDRTTPGANVLTF.